Listed below are T cell receptor beta chains from one sample, sequenced in a study of blood T cell repertoires in COVID-19. The protocol was immunoSEQ multiplex PCR, while the TCRdb copy is restricted to in-frame clones and leaves out a portion. The table lists 65,000 to 75,000 clones, roughly 74% of them singletons, with 15% to 17% in the top ten. Input material: peripheral blood. The receptors here all came from a human donor in a cohort sampled during active COVID-19. Both conserved end residues are trimmed from each CDR3. Fields, in order: D gene, V gene, J gene, CDR3 protein. D genes are given only for firm matches.

>TRBD2|TRBV5-5|TRBJ2-7
ASSLSWTSGRSNTIYEQY
>TRBD1|TRBV28|TRBJ1-4
AAGTGVGKLF
>NA|TRBV18|TRBJ2-7
ASSSGGQGFYEQY
>TRBD1|TRBV5-5|TRBJ1-1
ATGGQHNTEAF
>NA|TRBV15|TRBJ2-7
ATSRARRADSYEQY
>NA|TRBV4-1|TRBJ2-2
ASRLDSYTGELF
>NA|TRBV7-6|TRBJ1-1
ASSPTTTNTEAF
>NA|TRBV5-6|TRBJ2-1
ASSKGLNDYNEQF
>NA|TRBV29-1|TRBJ1-1
SVAAEVNTEAF
>TRBD2|TRBV5-1|TRBJ2-3
ASSLESGSPDTQY
>TRBD2|TRBV10-3|TRBJ2-5
ASGGGYQETQY
>NA|TRBV5-6|TRBJ2-7
ASSLTGSKGYEQY
>TRBD1|TRBV7-8|TRBJ2-7
ASSRRDRGLEQY
>TRBD1|TRBV5-1|TRBJ2-7
ASSTTGISYEQY
>NA|TRBV28|TRBJ2-7
ASSSPRTATYEQY
>NA|TRBV12-5|TRBJ2-7
ASGLYYEQY
>NA|TRBV10-2|TRBJ1-5
ASSDRVGEGSNQPQH
>TRBD1|TRBV27|TRBJ1-1
ASRDTGGTEAF
>NA|TRBV25-1|TRBJ2-3
ASGGESRDTQY
>NA|TRBV7-2|TRBJ2-4
ASSFVLAKNIQY
>TRBD2|TRBV19|TRBJ2-1
ASSIGPQRGSSYNEQF
>NA|TRBV6-5|TRBJ2-1
ATLHRSDNEQF
>TRBD1|TRBV19|TRBJ1-2
ASSISAGTEALYGYT
>NA|TRBV7-2|TRBJ2-5
ASSWALQETQY
>TRBD1|TRBV19|TRBJ1-1
ASSRDSIEAF
>NA|TRBV12-3/TRBV12-4|TRBJ1-1
ASSLPPGTEAF
>TRBD2|TRBV29-1|TRBJ2-3
SVEEGGRGDTQY
>NA|TRBV30|TRBJ2-7
AWSSKTGVYEQY
>NA|TRBV12-3/TRBV12-4|TRBJ1-5
ASSFLPGQPQH
>TRBD2|TRBV7-8|TRBJ2-7
ASSQTGLAGGYEQY
>NA|TRBV11-3|TRBJ2-5
ASSPGNQETQY
>TRBD2|TRBV29-1|TRBJ2-5
SVSGTSEQEGEETQY
>NA|TRBV27|TRBJ2-7
ASSFTTSYGSYEQY
>TRBD1|TRBV11-2|TRBJ1-1
ASSSSGGTGEAF
>TRBD1|TRBV19|TRBJ2-7
ASSSSGGIGYEQY
>TRBD1|TRBV27|TRBJ1-2
ASRRTGDNYGYT
>TRBD2|TRBV7-2|TRBJ2-1
ASSLSGTSGDNEQF
>NA|TRBV5-6|TRBJ2-4
ASSTQGLGLQY
>TRBD2|TRBV27|TRBJ2-7
ASSTPPTVAGYEQY
>TRBD2|TRBV11-2|TRBJ2-1
ASSLAGTTLF
>NA|TRBV12-2|TRBJ2-3
ASRSLGTSGDNTDTQY
>NA|TRBV3-1/TRBV3-2|TRBJ1-1
ASSAPGTEAF
>NA|TRBV19|TRBJ1-1
ASSIWAMNTEAF